Only a few counts were recorded for the clone carrying this T cell receptor (beta chain). This CDR3 has 14 residues. Germline-derived CDR1 and CDR2 are MDHEN and SYDVKM. Trimming shortened V by 6 bases and J by 0 bases, and 9 bases separated the two germline ends. Enrolled during active infection, Seattle patients were then followed longitudinally. The repertoire was sequenced with immunoSEQ multiplex PCR; TCRdb's copy has only in-frame clones and lacks some. The sample contains about 310,000 clones, around 90% of which appear only once. This sample stems from a study of blood T cell repertoires in COVID-19.

Material: peripheral blood. This sequence joins TRBV28 and TRBJ2-1; no definite D call. This receptor was identified in a woman between 40 and 50 years old with COVID-19, enrolled during active disease. For the CDR3, the DNA is TGTGCCAGCAGCCGAACAAGCTCCTACAATGAGCAGTTCTTC. It yields the protein CASSRTSSYNEQFF.